One sample yielded the 15 T cell receptor beta chains listed below, sequenced in a study of T cells in Graves' hyperthyroidism and ophthalmopathy. Authors of the study amplified TCR beta CDR3 regions from RNA transcripts. First-round RT-PCR of the TCR CDR3 relied on the HTBI primer set. One entry per CDR3 protein results from TCRdb running MiXCR on the multiplex PCR reads. The sample lists fewer than 400,000 distinct CDR3 sequences; more than 20% were seen once. What was sequenced was blood. Receptor source: a man aged 50-59 years with Graves' hyperthyroidism.

This clonotype was counted between two and nine times. The chain combines TRBV9 with TRBJ2-7, with 11 bases lining up with TRBD1. This CDR3 has 13 residues. Germline CDR1 is SGDLS and CDR2 is YYNGEE. V gave up 4 bases and J gave up 6 bases; unmatched junction bases: 3. DNA of the CDR3: TGTGCCAGCAGCCCAGGGACAGGGGGCGAGCAGTACTTC. It is translated as CASSPGTGGEQYF.

The gene calls are TRBV6-1 and TRBJ1-5, with D perhaps TRBD1 (5 bases). Germline CDR1 is MNHNS and CDR2 is SASEGT. Trimming took off 5 bases at V and 1 base at J, with 18 bases between the two ends. There are 17 residues in the CDR3. DNA for the CDR3: TGTGCCAGCAGTCTCCAGCCCCCCTCAGGGAGCAATCAGCCCCAGCATTTT. It specifies CASSLQPPSGSNQPQHF.

The chain uses TRBV29-1 and TRBJ1-1; maybe TRBD1 (5 bases). Germline CDR1 reads SQVTM; CDR2 reads ANQGSEA. Trimming removed 4 bases from V and 3 bases from J, with 15 bases in between. The CDR3 has 14 amino acids. CDR3 bases: TGCAGCGTTGTTGCGGGGGGGTTGGACACTGAAGCTTTCTTT. Its translation is CSVVAGGLDTEAFF.

V is TRBV28 and J is TRBJ2-7; 10 bases are shared with TRBD2. V lost 3 bases to trimming and J lost 6 bases; unmatched junction nucleotides: 5. Germline lookup yields CDR1 MDHEN and CDR2 SYDVKM. This CDR3 contains 14 residues. The CDR3 coding sequence is TGTGCCAGCAGTTTTGGGGCTAGCGGGAGCGAGCAGTACTTC. Translation gives CASSFGASGSEQYF.

J is TRBJ1-5 and V is TRBV12-3 or TRBV12-4; no clear D. Trimming cost V 3 bases and J 6 bases, with 6 bases left between them. The CDR3 covers 12 residues. CDR3 region: CASSFGVQPQHF. The CDR3 DNA follows: TGTGCCAGCAGTTTTGGGGTTCAGCCCCAGCATTTT.

CDR3 sequence: CSARPVDTQYF. The CDR3 region has the DNA TGCAGTGCACGGCCGGTAGATACGCAGTATTTT. This rearrangement joins TRBV20-1 to TRBJ2-3; no clear D. Germline V gives CDR1 DFQATT, CDR2 SNEGSKA (reference sequence). Trimming stripped 6 bases from V and 5 bases from J, with 9 bases between. The CDR3 covers 11 residues.

The chain is built from TRBV28 and TRBJ1-2, with 7 positions matching TRBD1. The V segment lost 6 bases and the J segment 6 bases; nucleotides outside the gene matches: 4. CDR3 size: 12 residues. CDR1 and CDR2 (germline): MDHEN, SYDVKM. The CDR3 spells CASRPGQDGYTF. The CDR3 bases are TGTGCCAGCAGGCCAGGACAGGATGGCTACACCTTC.

To note about this clonotype: Sequence at one end of the junction differs from germline and may be a read error. The J gene is TRBJ1-3, the V gene TRBV5-5; D is unclear. CDR3 size: 15 residues. Germline CDR1 reads SGHKS; CDR2 reads YYEKEE (reference sequence). The CDR3 loop is CASSLEQFSGNTIYF. CDR3 sequence (DNA): TGTGCCAGCAGTTTGGAACAATTCTCTGGAAACACCATATATTTT.

CDR3 DNA sequence: TGTGCCAGCAGTTTATCGAGGGGGGTGGACACTGAAGCTTTCTTT. This encodes CASSLSRGVDTEAFF. V is TRBV27 and J is TRBJ1-1; possible D gene TRBD1, 6 bases. Germline V gene data show CDR1 as MNHEY and CDR2 as SMNVEV (reference sequence). The ends were cut back, 0 bases at V and 3 bases at J, with 11 bases in the middle. The CDR3 totals 15 residues.

The V and J genes are TRBV13 and TRBJ1-4; D is ambiguous. Germline CDR1 is PRHDT and CDR2 is FYEKMQ (reference sequence). The V end lost 4 bases, the J end lost 10 bases, and 10 bases lay between the germline ends. The CDR3 runs 12 residues. The CDR3: CASSSPSGKLFF. In DNA, the CDR3 is TGTGCCAGCAGCTCTCCCTCCGGAAAACTGTTTTTT.

This clonotype was counted a few times. J is TRBJ2-1 and V is TRBV12-3 or TRBV12-4, with D unresolved. The CDR3 covers 13 residues. V was cut by 6 bases and J by 3 bases, with 9 bases left in between. The CDR3 spells CASRPEDYNEQFF. CDR3 sequence (DNA): TGTGCCAGCAGACCGGAAGACTACAATGAGCAGTTCTTC.

With respect to this clonotype: The junction shows a germline mismatch at one end, possibly a read error. The genes are TRBV11-1 and TRBJ2-7, with D uncertain. The CDR3 is 14 amino acids. The germline V gene has CDR1 SGHAT and CDR2 FQDESV (reference sequence). The CDR3 sequence: CAGSSQDGYYEQYF. The CDR3 DNA follows: TGTGCCGGCAGCTCCCAGGACGGGTACTACGAGCAGTACTTC.

This clonotype was counted between two and nine times. The V gene is TRBV28, the J gene TRBJ2-3; the D is unclear. V lost 1 base and J lost 1, with 15 bases in between. The CDR3 consists of 17 residues. Germline CDR1 is MDHEN and CDR2 is SYDVKM. The CDR3 DNA sequence: TGTGCCAGCAGTTTATTTGGCTCGAGCGTAGGCACAGATACGCAGTATTTT. Its translation is CASSLFGSSVGTDTQYF.

This sequence joins TRBV20-1 and TRBJ2-1, with 13 bases fitting TRBD2. This CDR3 region has 17 residues. Germline V lookup: CDR1 DFQATT, CDR2 SNEGSKA (reference sequence). Unmatched junction bases numbered 18, after V lost 4 bases and J lost 12 bases. CDR3 DNA: TGCAGTGCTACCGGGACTAGCGGGAAAGAATCGGGACTGGTGCAGTTCTTC. This codes for CSATGTSGKESGLVQFF.

Remarks on this clonotype: One end of the junction fails to match germline, which may point to a read error. The rearrangement links TRBV20-1 to TRBJ1-5; possible D gene TRBD1, 6 bases. The CDR3 spans 15 residues. Germline lookup yields CDR1 DFQATT and CDR2 SNEGSKA (reference sequence). CDR3 coding DNA: TGCAGTGCCAGAGAAAGACAGGTACGCAATCAGCCCCAGCATTTT. Residues: CSARERQVRNQPQHF.